This T cell receptor beta chain was sequenced for a study of shared clonotypes between healthy human individuals. Study-wide results and limits: A handful of donors had around 5% of their naive CD4 clonotypes in common.

Concerning this clone itself: Its specificity is unknown.

Measured with immunoSEQ multiplex PCR; TCRdb has only the in-frame clones, and not every one. Of some 2.1 million clones in the sample, about 95% are singletons; the top ten hold roughly 1%. Naivety among CD8 cells was defined by CD45RO negativity and positive CCR7 selection, thereby excluding terminally differentiated effector memory CD45RA+ cells. Each of the donors was a healthy adult who was HIV-negative and had not had a recent acute infection or vaccination. In germline, CDR1 is SGHAT, CDR2 FQNNGV. Trimming took 0 bases from V and 5 from J, leaving 14 bases between them. The CDR3 extends over 15 amino acids.

The rearrangement joins TRBV11-2 to TRBJ2-7; maybe TRBD2 (5 bases). The source of this sequence is a young man in good health. The material sequenced was naive CD8+ T cells sorted from blood. The DNA of the CDR3 is TGTGCCAGCAGCTTAGATCTCCGGGGTCCTAACGAGCAGTACTTC. This translates into CASSLDLRGPNEQYF.